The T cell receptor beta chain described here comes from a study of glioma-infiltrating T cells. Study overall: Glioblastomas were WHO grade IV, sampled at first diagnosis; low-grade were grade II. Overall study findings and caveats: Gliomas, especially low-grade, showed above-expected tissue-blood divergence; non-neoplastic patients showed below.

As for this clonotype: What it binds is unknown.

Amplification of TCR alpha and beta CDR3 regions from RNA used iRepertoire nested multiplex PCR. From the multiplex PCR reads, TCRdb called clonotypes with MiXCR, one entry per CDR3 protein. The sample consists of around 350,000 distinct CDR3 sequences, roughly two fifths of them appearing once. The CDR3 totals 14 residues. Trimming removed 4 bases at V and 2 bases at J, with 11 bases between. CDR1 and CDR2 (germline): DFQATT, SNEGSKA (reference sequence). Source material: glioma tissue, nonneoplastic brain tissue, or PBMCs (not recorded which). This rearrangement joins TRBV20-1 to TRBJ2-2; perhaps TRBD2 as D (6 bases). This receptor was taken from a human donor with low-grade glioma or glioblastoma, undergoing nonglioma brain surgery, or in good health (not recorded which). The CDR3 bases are TGCAGTGCTATTCGCGGGATTAACACCGGGGAGCTGTTTTTT. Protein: CSAIRGINTGELFF.